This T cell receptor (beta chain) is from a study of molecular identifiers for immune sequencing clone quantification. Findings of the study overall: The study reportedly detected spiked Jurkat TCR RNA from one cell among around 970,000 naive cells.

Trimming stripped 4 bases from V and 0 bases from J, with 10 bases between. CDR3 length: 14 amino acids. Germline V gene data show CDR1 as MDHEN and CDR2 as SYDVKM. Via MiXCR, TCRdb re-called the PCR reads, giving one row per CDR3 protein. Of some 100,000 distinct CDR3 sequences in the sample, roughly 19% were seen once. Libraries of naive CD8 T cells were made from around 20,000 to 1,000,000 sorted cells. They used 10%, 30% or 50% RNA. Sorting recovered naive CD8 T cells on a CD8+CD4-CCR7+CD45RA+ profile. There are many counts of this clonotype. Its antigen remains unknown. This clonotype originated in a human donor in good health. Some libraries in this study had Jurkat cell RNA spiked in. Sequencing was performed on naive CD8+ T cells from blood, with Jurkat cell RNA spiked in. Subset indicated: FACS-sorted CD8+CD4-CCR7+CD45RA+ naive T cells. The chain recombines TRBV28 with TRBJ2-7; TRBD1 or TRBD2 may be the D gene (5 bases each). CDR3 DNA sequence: TGTGCCAGCAGTTCCGAGGGGACCTCCTACGAGCAGTACTTC. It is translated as CASSSEGTSYEQYF.